This entry is about one T cell receptor beta chain. Its antigen is unidentified. As for treatment: roughly ten-day PBMC culture with coronavirus spike peptide pools or control peptides (ViraFEST assay). Cultured CD4+ T-cell DNA underwent Oncomine TCR Beta short-read sequencing. MiXCR, run by TCRdb on the PCR reads, gives a single entry per CDR3 protein. The sample yields about 14,000 distinct CDR3 sequences, 50% to 65% seen once. This sample stems from a study of vaccination and CD4 T cells after COVID-19. V shed 3 bases and J shed 4 bases, with 10 bases lying between them. CDR1 and CDR2 (germline): SGHRS, YFSETQ. The CDR3 is 13 amino acids.

The clonotype originates from a human donor who had recovered from COVID-19. The chain is built from TRBV5-1 and TRBJ1-2; D remains ambiguous. Sequences were derived from CD4+ T cells from blood, cultured in vitro, sampled before SARS-CoV-2 vaccination. The CDR3 nucleotides are TGCGCCAGCAGCTCACAGACGTCCTATGGCTACACCTTC. Residues: CASSSQTSYGYTF. Full variable domain (outside the CDR3, taken from reference TRBV5-1 and TRBJ1-2): KAGVTQTPRYLIKTRGQQVTLSCSPISGHRSVSWYQQTPGQGLQFLFEYFSETQRNKGNFPGRFSGRQFSNSRSEMNVSTLELGDSALYLCASSSQTSYGYTFGSGTRLTVV.